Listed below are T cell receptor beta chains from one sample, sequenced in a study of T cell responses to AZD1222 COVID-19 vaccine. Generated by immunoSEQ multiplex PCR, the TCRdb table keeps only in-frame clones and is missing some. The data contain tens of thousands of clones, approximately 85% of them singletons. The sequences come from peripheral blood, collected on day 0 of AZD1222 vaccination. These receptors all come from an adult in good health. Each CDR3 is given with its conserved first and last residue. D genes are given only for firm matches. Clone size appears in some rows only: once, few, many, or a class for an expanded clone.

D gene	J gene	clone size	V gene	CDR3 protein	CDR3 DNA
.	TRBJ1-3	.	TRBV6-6	CASSPGQSSGNTIYF	TGTGCCAGCAGCCCCGGACAGTCCTCTGGAAACACCATATATTTT
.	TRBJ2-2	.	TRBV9	CASSVLGGTITGELFF	TGTGCCAGCAGCGTACTTGGAGGGACAATCACCGGGGAGCTGTTTTTT
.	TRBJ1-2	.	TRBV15	CATSRERGEGYGYTF	TGTGCCACCAGCAGAGAAAGGGGAGAAGGATATGGCTACACCTTC
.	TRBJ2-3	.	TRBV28	CASRRGVTDTQYF	TGTGCCAGCCGAAGGGGGGTCACAGATACGCAGTATTTT
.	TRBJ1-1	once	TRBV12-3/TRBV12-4	CASSLAQGTEAFF	TGTGCCAGCAGTTTAGCGCAGGGGACTGAAGCTTTCTTT
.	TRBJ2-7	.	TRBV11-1	CASSKGQSRGQYF	TGTGCCAGCAGTAAGGGGCAAAGCCGTGGGCAGTACTTC
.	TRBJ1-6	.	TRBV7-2	CASSFLVPTGRVNSPLHF	TGTGCCAGCAGCTTTCTTGTGCCAACGGGAAGAGTTAATTCACCCCTCCACTTT
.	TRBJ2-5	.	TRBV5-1	CASSPYGTAPGATQYF	TGCGCCAGCAGCCCCTACGGGACAGCCCCGGGGGCGACCCAGTACTTC
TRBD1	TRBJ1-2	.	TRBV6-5	CASSKTGLNGYTF	TGTGCCAGCAGCAAGACAGGGTTGAATGGCTACACCTTC
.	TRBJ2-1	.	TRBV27	CASRGLLLNEQFF	TGTGCCAGCAGGGGACTTCTCCTAAATGAGCAGTTCTTC
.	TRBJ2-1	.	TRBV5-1	CASSLVRAGRGSYNEQFF	TGCGCCAGCAGCTTGGTACGGGCCGGCAGGGGCTCCTACAATGAGCAGTTCTTC
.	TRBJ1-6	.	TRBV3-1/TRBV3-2	CASSYRSVHSPLHF	TGTGCCAGCAGCTACCGGTCTGTTCATTCACCCCTCCACTTT
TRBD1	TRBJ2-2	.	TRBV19	CASSPRDRGLNTGELFF	TGTGCCAGTAGTCCCAGGGACAGGGGACTTAACACCGGGGAGCTGTTTTTT
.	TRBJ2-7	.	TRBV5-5	CASSLEGPQYEQYF	TGTGCCAGCAGCTTGGAGGGCCCTCAATACGAGCAGTACTTC
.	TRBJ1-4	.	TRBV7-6	CASSEGTAATNEKLFF	TGTGCCAGCAGCGAAGGGACCGCCGCAACTAATGAAAAACTGTTTTTT
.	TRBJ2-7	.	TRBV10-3	CAMTGYYGEQYF	TGTGCCATGACCGGATATTATGGCGAGCAGTACTTC
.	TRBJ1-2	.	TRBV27	CASRAGVDGYTF	TGTGCCAGCAGGGCAGGGGTCGATGGCTACACCTTC
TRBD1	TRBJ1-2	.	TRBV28	CASSLQGAVRAYGYTF	TGTGCCAGCAGTTTACAGGGGGCGGTGAGGGCCTATGGCTACACCTTC
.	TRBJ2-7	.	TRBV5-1	CASSSSRRESSYEQYF	TGCGCCAGCAGTTCGAGTCGCAGGGAAAGCTCCTACGAGCAGTACTTC
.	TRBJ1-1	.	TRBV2	CASSVTGTTEAFF	TGTGCCAGCAGTGTTACCGGAACCACTGAAGCTTTCTTT
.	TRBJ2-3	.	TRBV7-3	CASKPGPNTDTQYF	TGTGCCAGCAAACCGGGACCTAACACAGATACGCAGTATTTT
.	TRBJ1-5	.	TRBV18	CASSTLGDGNQPQHF	TGTGCCAGCTCAACTTTAGGGGATGGCAATCAGCCCCAGCATTTT
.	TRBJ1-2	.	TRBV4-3	CASSKQDTDYGYTF	TGCGCCAGCAGCAAACAAGATACAGACTATGGCTACACCTTC
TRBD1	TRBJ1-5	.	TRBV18	CASSPTWGQGASGQPQHF	TGTGCCAGCTCACCGACGTGGGGACAGGGGGCAAGTGGGCAGCCCCAGCATTTT
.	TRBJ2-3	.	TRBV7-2	CASSVSTDTQYF	TGTGCCAGCAGCGTCAGCACAGATACGCAGTATTTT
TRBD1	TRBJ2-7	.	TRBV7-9	CASSLGDSVQYEQYF	TGTGCCAGCAGCTTAGGGGACAGCGTTCAATACGAGCAGTACTTC
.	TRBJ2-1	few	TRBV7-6	CASSALASSYNEQFF	TGTGCCAGCAGCGCCCTCGCGTCGTCCTACAATGAGCAGTTCTTC
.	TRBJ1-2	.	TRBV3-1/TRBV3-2	CASSQTGTAYGYTF	TGTGCCAGCAGCCAGACGGGGACGGCCTATGGCTACACCTTC
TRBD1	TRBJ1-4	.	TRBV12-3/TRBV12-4	CASSRDRGQALFF	TGTGCCAGCAGTCGGGACAGGGGGCAGGCACTGTTTTTT
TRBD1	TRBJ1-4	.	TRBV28	CASNPYRGTNEKLFF	TGTGCCAGCAACCCGTACAGGGGGACTAATGAAAAACTGTTTTTT
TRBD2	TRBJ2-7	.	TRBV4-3	CASSPGLAGAYEQYF	TGCGCCAGCAGCCCAGGACTAGCGGGGGCCTACGAGCAGTACTTC
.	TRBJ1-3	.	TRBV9	CASSGPKPGQATNTIYF	TGTGCCAGCAGCGGGCCAAAACCGGGCCAAGCTACAAACACCATATATTTT
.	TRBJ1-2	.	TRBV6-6	CASSYRRVNYGYTF	TGTGCCAGCAGTTACCGCCGGGTCAACTATGGCTACACCTTC
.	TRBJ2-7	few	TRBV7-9	CASSPGRSYEQYF	TGTGCCAGCAGCCCAGGACGGTCCTACGAGCAGTACTTC
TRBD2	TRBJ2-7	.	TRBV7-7	CASSLGSGGVYEQYF	TGTGCTAGCAGCTTAGGGTCGGGGGGAGTCTACGAGCAGTACTTC
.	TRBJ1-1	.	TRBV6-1	CASSNSGGFQTEAFF	TGTGCCAGCAGCAACTCCGGGGGTTTTCAAACTGAAGCTTTCTTT
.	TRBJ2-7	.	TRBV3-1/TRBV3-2	CASSQGPRGEQYF	TGTGCCAGCAGCCAAGGCCCGCGGGGCGAGCAGTACTTC
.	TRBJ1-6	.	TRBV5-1	CASSAGGGAVYSPLHF	TGCGCCAGCAGCGCTGGAGGGGGGGCGGTATATTCACCCCTCCACTTT
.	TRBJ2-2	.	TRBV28	CASRQSNTGELFF	TGTGCCAGCCGCCAATCGAACACCGGGGAGCTGTTTTTT
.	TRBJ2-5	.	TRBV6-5	CASSYSQPPETQYF	TGTGCCAGCAGTTACTCGCAGCCCCCCGAGACCCAGTACTTC
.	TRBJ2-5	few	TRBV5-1	CASSLVGSPQETQYF	TGCGCCAGCAGCTTGGTGGGCAGTCCCCAAGAGACCCAGTACTTC
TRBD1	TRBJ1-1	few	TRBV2	CATAQGANTEAFF	TGTGCCACCGCACAGGGGGCAAACACTGAAGCTTTCTTT
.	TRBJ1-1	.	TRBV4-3	CASSLQMNTEAFF	TGCGCCAGCAGCCTACAGATGAACACTGAAGCTTTCTTT
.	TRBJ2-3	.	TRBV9	CASTPGYDPSTDTQYF	TGTGCCAGCACCCCGGGGTACGACCCAAGCACAGATACGCAGTATTTT
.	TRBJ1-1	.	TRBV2	CASSEEQGTEAFF	TGTGCCAGCAGTGAAGAGCAGGGGACTGAAGCTTTCTTT
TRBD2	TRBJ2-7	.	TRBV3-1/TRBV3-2	CASSQGMRESYEQYF	TGTGCCAGCAGCCAAGGGATGCGGGAGTCCTACGAGCAGTACTTC
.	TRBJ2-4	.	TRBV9	CASSVEGRVAKNIQYF	TGTGCCAGCAGCGTAGAGGGCAGGGTGGCCAAAAACATTCAGTACTTC
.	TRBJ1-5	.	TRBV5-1	CASSPDGPNGNQPQHF	TGCGCCAGCAGCCCGGACGGACCGAATGGCAATCAGCCCCAGCATTTT
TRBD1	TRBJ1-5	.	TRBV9	CASSAGTGLNQPQHF	TGTGCCAGCAGCGCCGGGACAGGGCTCAATCAGCCCCAGCATTTT
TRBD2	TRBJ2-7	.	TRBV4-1	CASSQEAGGQASYEQYF	TGCGCCAGCAGCCAAGAAGCGGGAGGACAGGCATCCTACGAGCAGTACTTC
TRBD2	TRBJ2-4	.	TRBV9	CASSLAGGLAKNIQYF	TGTGCCAGCAGCTTGGCGGGGGGACTAGCCAAAAACATTCAGTACTTC
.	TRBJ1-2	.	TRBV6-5	CASSYSQENNYGYTF	TGTGCCAGCAGTTACTCGCAGGAAAATAACTATGGCTACACCTTC
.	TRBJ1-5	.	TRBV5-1	CASSLGGPGAGQPQHF	TGCGCCAGCAGCTTGGGGGGTCCAGGGGCCGGGCAGCCCCAGCATTTT